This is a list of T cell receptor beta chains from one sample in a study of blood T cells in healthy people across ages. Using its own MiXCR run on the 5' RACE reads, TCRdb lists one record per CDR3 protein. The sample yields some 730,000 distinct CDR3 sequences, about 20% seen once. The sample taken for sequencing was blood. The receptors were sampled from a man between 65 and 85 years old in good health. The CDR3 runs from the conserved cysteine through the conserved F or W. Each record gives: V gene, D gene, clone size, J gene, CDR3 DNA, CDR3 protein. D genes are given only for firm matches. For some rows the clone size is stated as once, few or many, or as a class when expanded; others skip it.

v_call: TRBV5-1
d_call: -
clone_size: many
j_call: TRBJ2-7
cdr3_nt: TGCGCCAGCAGCTGGGGACACTCCTCGTCCTACGAGCAGTACTTC
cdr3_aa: CASSWGHSSSYEQYF

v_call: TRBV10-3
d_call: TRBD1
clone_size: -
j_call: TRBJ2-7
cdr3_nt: TGTGCCATCGGGGACAGCTACGAGCAGTACTTC
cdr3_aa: CAIGDSYEQYF

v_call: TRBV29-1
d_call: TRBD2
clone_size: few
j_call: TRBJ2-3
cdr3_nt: TGCAGCGTTCTTAGCGGGGGTCCAGATACGCAGTATTTT
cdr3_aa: CSVLSGGPDTQYF

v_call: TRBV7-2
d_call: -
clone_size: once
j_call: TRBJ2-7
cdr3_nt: TGTGCCAGCAGCTTAGATGGCACCTTCAGCGAGCAGTACTTC
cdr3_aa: CASSLDGTFSEQYF

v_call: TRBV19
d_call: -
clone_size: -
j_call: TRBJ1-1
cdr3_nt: TGTACCTGGGGGAAGAGGCACACTGAAGCTTTCTTT
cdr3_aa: CTWGKRHTEAFF

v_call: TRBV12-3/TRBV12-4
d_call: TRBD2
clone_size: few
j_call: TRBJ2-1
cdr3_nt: TGTGCCAGCAGTTCCAACGGGGGGAATGAGCAGTTCTTC
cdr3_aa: CASSSNGGNEQFF

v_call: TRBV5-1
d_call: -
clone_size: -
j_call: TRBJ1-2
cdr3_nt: TGCGCCAGCAGCCCAGAGCTGGTCGATCATGGCTACACCTTC
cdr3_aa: CASSPELVDHGYTF

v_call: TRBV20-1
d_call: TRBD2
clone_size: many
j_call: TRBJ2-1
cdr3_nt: TGCAGTGGTAGACTAGTGAGCGGGGGGGCGATCTTC
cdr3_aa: CSGRLVSGGAIF

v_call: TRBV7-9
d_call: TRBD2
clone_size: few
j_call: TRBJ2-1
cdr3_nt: TGTGCCAGCAGCCGCCCGGGACTAGCGGGGGGGTCCTACAATGAGCAGTTCTTC
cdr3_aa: CASSRPGLAGGSYNEQFF

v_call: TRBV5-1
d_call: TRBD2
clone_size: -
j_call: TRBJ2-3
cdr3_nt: TGCGCCAGCAGCCCGTTGACTAGCGGGAGCTCAGATACGCAGTATTTT
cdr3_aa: CASSPLTSGSSDTQYF

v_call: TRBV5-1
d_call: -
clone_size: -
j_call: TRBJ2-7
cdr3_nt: TGCGCCAGCAGTGGAGGGGGGCACTACGAGCAGTACTTC
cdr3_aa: CASSGGGHYEQYF

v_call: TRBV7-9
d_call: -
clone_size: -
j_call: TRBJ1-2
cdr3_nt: TGTGCCAGCAGCGCGAATGCTGCTAACTATGGCTACACCTTC
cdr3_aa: CASSANAANYGYTF

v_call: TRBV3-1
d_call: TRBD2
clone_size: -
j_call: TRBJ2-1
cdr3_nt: TGTGCCAGCAGCCCCGATGGCGGGAGACGGAATGAGCAGTTCTTC
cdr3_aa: CASSPDGGRRNEQFF

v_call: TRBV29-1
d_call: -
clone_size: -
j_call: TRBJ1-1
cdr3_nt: TGCAGCGTTGAGAACAGGGCGGGAGCTTTCTTT
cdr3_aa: CSVENRAGAFF

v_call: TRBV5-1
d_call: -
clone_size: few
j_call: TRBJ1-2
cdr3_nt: TGCGCCAGCAGCTCTGACAGTGCCTATGGCTACACCTTC
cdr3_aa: CASSSDSAYGYTF

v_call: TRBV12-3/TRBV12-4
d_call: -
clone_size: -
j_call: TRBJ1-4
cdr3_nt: TGTGCCAGCAGCCACAGGACAGTCTATAATGAAAAACTGTTTTTT
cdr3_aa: CASSHRTVYNEKLFF

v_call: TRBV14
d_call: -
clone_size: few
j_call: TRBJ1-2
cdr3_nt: TGTGCCAGCAGCCAAGGAAAGGGGGACGGCTACACCTTC
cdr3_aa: CASSQGKGDGYTF

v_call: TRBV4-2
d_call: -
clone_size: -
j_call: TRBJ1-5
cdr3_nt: TGTGCCAGCAGCCAAGCTCACGGACAGCCCCAGCATTTT
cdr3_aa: CASSQAHGQPQHF

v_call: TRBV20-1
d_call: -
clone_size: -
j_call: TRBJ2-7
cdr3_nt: TGCAGTGCCACAAGGACGACCTACGAGCAGTACTTC
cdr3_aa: CSATRTTYEQYF

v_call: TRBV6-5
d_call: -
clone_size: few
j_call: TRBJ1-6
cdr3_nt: TGTGCCAGCAGCCTCCTGGGGGGCCGGTCACCTCTCCACTTT
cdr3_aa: CASSLLGGRSPLHF